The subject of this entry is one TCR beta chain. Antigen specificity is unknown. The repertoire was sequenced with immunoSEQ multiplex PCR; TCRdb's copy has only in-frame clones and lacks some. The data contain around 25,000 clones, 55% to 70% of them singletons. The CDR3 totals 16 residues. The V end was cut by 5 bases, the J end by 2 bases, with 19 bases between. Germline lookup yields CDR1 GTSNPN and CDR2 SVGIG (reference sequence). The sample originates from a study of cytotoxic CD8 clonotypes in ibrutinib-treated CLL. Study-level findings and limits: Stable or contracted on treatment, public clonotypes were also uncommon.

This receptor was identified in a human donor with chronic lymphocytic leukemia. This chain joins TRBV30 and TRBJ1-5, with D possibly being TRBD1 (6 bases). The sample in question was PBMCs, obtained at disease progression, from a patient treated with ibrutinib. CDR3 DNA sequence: TGTGCCTGGGCCCCGGCAGGGGCGACGGGCAATCAGCCCCAGCATTTT. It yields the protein CAWAPAGATGNQPQHF.